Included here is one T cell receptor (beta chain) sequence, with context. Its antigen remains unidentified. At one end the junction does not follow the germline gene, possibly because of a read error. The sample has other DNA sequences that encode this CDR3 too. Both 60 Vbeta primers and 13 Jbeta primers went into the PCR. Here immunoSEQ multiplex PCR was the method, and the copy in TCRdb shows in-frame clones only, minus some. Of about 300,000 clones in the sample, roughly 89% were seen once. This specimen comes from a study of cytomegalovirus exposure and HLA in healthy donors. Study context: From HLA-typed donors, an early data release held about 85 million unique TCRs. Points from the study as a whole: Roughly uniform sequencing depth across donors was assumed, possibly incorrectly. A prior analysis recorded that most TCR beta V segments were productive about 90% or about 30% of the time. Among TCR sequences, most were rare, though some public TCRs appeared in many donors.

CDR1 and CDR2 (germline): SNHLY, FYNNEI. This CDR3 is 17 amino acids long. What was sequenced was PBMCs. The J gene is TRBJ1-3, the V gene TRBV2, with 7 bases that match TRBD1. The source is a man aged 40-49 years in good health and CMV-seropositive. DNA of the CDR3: TGCGCCAGCAGTGTGGTAGGGACAGCGATCTCTGGAAACACCATATATTTT. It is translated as CASSVVGTAISGNTIYF.